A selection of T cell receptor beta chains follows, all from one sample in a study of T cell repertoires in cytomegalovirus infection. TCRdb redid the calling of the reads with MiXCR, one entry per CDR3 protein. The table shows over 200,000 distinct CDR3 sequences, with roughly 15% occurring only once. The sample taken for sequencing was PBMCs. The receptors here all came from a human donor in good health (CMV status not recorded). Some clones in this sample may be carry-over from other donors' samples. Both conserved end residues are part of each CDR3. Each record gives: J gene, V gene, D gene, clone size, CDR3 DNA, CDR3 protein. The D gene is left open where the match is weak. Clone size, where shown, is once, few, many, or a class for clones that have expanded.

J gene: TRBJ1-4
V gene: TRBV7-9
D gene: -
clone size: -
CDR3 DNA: TGTGCCAGCAGCTTAGGGGGGACGGAAAAACTGTTTTTT
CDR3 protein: CASSLGGTEKLFF

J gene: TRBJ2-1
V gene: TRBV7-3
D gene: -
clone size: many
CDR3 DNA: TGTGCCAGCAGCTTTGAGGGGACCTCTCCGGGCAATGAGCAGTTCTTC
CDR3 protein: CASSFEGTSPGNEQFF

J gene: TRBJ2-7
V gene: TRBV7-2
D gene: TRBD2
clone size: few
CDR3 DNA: TGTGCCAGCAGCCTCCGTCGGGGGGTTCGGTCCTACGAGCAGTACTTC
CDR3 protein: CASSLRRGVRSYEQYF

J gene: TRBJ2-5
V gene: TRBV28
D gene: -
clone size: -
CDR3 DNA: TGTGCCAGCAGAGGGGGGACAGTAGAGACCCAGTACTTC
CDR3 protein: CASRGGTVETQYF

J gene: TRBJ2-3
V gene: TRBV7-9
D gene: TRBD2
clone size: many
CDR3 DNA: TGTGCCAGCAGCCTCGGACTAGCGGGAGCAGATACGCAGTATTTT
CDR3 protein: CASSLGLAGADTQYF

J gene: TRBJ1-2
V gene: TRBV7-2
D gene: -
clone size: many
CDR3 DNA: TGTGCCAGCAGCTTAGCCCGCCAGGACTATGGCTACACCTTC
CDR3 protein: CASSLARQDYGYTF

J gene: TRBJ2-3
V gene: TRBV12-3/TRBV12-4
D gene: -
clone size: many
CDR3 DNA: TGTGCCAGCAGTTCTTTGTTGGATACGCAGTATTTT
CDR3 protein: CASSSLLDTQYF

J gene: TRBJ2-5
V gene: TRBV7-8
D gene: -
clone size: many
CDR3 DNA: TGTGCCAGCAGCTTAACGAACCGAAAGTCTCAAGAGACCCAGTACTTC
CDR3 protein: CASSLTNRKSQETQYF

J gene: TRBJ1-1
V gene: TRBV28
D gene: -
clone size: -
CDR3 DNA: TGTGCCAGCGGCCCGGGGGGGGAGAACACTGAAGCTTTCTTT
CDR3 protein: CASGPGGENTEAFF

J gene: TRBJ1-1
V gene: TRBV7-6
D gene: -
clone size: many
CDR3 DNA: TGTGCCAGCAGCTTCCAGGGGTTGAACACTGAAGCTTTCTTT
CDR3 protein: CASSFQGLNTEAFF

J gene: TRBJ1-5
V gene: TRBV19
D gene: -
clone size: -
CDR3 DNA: TGTGCCAGTAGTATAGAGGGAAGGGGCAATCAGCCCCAGCATTTT
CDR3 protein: CASSIEGRGNQPQHF

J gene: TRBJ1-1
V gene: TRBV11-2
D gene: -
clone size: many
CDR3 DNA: TGTGCCAGCAGCCCCGTTCGAAGGACTGAAGCTTTCTTT
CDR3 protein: CASSPVRRTEAFF

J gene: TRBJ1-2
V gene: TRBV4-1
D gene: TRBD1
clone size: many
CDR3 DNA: TGCGCCAGCAGCGGCCCGGGACAGGGGATGTATGGCTACACCTTC
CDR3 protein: CASSGPGQGMYGYTF

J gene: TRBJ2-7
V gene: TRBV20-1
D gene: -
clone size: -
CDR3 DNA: TGCAGTGTAGCCGCCGGGGGTGAGCAGTACTTC
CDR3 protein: CSVAAGGEQYF

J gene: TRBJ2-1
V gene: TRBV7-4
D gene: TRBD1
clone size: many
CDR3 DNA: TGTGCCAGCAGCTTAGAGTTTCAGGGGGATGAGCAGTTCTTC
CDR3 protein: CASSLEFQGDEQFF

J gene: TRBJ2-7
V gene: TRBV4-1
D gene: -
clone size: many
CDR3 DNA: TGCGCCAGCAGCCAAGTCATCAGATCCTACGAGCAGTACTTC
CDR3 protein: CASSQVIRSYEQYF

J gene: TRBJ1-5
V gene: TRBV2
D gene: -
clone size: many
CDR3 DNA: TGTGCCAGCAGCGCCGGGCCCGGCTTATTTGGCAATCAGCCCCAGCATTTT
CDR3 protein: CASSAGPGLFGNQPQHF

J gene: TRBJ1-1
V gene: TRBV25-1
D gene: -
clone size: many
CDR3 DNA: TGTGCCAGCAGTGAAGCTGGGGCTCCGGGTGGTGAAGCTTTCTTT
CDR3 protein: CASSEAGAPGGEAFF

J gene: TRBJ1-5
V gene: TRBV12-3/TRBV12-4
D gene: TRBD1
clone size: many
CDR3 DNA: TGTGCCAGCAGTTTGTCCGACGCAGAGGGGGCGCGGATTTATAGCAATCAGCCCCAGCATTTT
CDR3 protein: CASSLSDAEGARIYSNQPQHF

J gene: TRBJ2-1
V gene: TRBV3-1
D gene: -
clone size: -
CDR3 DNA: TGTGCCAGCAGCCAAGATATGGCGACGCGGTACAATGAGCAGTTCTTC
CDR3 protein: CASSQDMATRYNEQFF

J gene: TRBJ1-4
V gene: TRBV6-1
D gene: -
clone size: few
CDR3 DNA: TGTGCCAGCACGTCGGGTGCAACTAATGAAAAACTGTTTTTT
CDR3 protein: CASTSGATNEKLFF

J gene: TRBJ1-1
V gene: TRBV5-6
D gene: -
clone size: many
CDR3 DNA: TGTGCCAGCAGCTGGTTGATGGCTGAAGCTTTCTTT
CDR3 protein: CASSWLMAEAFF

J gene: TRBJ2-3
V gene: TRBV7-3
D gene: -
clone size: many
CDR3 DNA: TGTGCCAGCAGCTTAAGGGCTAGCACAGATACGCAGTATTTT
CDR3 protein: CASSLRASTDTQYF

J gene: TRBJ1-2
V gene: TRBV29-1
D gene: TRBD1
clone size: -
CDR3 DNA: TGCAGCGTCTCGACAGGGGGCGCGGAGGGCTACACCTTC
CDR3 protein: CSVSTGGAEGYTF

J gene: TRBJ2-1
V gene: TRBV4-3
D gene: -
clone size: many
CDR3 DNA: TGCGCCAGCAGCCAAGGGCCAGCTAGCGTGGGTGAGCAGTTCTTC
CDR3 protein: CASSQGPASVGEQFF

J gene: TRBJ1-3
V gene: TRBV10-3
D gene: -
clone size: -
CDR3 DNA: TGTGCCATCAGCACTCAGGCCAGCTCTGGAAACACCATATATTTT
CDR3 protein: CAISTQASSGNTIYF

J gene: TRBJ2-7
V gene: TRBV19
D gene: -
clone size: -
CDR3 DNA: TGTGCCACCGCCCGGGGGCCGGCATACGAGCAGTACTTC
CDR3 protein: CATARGPAYEQYF

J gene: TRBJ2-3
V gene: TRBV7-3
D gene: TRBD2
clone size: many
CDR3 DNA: TGTGCCAGCAGCGTTAGCGGGGGTGCGATCACAGATACGCAGTATTTT
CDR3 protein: CASSVSGGAITDTQYF

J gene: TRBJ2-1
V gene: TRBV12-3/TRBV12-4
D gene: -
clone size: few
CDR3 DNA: TGTGCCAGCAGTTTCAGGGGAACCTCCTACAATGAGCAGTTCTTC
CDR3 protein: CASSFRGTSYNEQFF

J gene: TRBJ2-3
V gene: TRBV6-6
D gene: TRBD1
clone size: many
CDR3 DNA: TGTGCCAGCAGCTTACAGGGGGCGCCGAGAAATACGCAGTATTTT
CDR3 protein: CASSLQGAPRNTQYF

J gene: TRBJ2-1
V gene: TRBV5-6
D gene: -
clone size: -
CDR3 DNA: TGTGCCAGCAGCTCGGTGGGAGTTGCCCGTGAGCAGTTCTTC
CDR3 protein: CASSSVGVAREQFF

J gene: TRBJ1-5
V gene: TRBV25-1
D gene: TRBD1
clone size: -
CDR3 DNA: TGTGCCAGCAGTGGGACAGGGAAGGGGGGTCAGCCCCAGCATTTT
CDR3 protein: CASSGTGKGGQPQHF

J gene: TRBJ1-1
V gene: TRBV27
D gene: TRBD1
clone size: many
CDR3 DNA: TGTGCCAGCCAAGACAGGGGAAGATACACTGAAGCTTTCTTT
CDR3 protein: CASQDRGRYTEAFF

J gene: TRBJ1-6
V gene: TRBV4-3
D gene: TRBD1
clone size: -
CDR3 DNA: TGCGCCAGCAGCCAATTTCAGGACAGGGGTTCACCCCTCCACTTT
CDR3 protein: CASSQFQDRGSPLHF

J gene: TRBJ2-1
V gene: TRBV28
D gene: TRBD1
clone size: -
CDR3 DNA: TGTGCCAGCAACCTCTACAGGGGGTCCTACAATGAGCAGTTCTTC
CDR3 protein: CASNLYRGSYNEQFF

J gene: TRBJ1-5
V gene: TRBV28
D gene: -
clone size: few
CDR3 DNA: TGTGCCAGCAGTTCCGCGGGGAGGGAGAGACAGCCCCAGCATTTT
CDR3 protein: CASSSAGRERQPQHF

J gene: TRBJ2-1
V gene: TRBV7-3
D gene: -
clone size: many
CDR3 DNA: TGTGCCAGCAGCCCTCAAGGGGGGGCACGTCAAGAGCAGTTCTTC
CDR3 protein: CASSPQGGARQEQFF

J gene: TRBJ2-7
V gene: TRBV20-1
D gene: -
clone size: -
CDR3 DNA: TGCAGTGCTCCCTCGGGACTCTCCTACGAGCAGTACTTC
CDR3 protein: CSAPSGLSYEQYF

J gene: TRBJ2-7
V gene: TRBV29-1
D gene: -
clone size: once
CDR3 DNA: TGCAGCGCTCGACAGGCACCCGCTACAGGCGAGCAGTACTTC
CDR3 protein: CSARQAPATGEQYF

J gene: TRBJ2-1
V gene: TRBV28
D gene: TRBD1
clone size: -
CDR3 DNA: TGTGCCAGCAGTTTTAAGGACAGGGGGCAGAAATTCTTC
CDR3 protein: CASSFKDRGQKFF

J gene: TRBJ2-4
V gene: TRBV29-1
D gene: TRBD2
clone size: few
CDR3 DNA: TGCAGCGTTGTCGGCGGGAGTGGAAGCATTCAGTACTTC
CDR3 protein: CSVVGGSGSIQYF

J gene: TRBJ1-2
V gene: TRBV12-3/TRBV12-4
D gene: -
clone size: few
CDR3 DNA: -
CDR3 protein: CASSFGQGYTF

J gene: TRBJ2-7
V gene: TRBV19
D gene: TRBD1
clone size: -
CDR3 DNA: TGTGCCAGTAGTGACAGGGGGACCCACTCCTACGAGCAGTACTTC
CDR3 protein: CASSDRGTHSYEQYF

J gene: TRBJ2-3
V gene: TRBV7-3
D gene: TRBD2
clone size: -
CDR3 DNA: TGTGCCAGCAGCGAGACTAGCGGGGGGGCCGGTGATACGCAGTATTTT
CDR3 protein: CASSETSGGAGDTQYF

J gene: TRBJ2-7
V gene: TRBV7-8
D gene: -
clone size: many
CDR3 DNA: TGTGCCAGCAGCATCAACACCGCCTACGAGCAGTACTTC
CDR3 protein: CASSINTAYEQYF

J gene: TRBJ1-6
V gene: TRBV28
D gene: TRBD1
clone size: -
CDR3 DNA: TGTGCCAGCAGCTCGCCCGACAGGGCTAATTCACCCCTCCACTTT
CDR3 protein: CASSSPDRANSPLHF

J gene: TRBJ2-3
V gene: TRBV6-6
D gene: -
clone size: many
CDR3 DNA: TGTGCCAGCAGTTACTCGACCGGGACCACAGATACGCAGTATTTT
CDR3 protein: CASSYSTGTTDTQYF

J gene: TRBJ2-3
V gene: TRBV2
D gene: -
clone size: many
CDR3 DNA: TGTGCCAGCAGTGAAGTACAGTCTGCGGGGGATACGCAGTATTTT
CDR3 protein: CASSEVQSAGDTQYF